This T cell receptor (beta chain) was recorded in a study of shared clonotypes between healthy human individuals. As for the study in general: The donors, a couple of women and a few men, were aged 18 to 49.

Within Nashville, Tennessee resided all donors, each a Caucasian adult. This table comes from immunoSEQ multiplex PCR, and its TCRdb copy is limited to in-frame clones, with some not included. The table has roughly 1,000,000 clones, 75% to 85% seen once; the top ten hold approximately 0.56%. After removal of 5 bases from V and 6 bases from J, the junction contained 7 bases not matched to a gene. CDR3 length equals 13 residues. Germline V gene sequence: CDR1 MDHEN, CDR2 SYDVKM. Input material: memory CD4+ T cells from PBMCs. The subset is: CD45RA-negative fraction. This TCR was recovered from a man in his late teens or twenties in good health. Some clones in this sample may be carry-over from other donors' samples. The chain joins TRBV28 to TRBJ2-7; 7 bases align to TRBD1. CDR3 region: CASSPGQTLEQYF. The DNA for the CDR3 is TGTGCCAGCAGTCCGGGACAGACTCTCGAGCAGTACTTC.